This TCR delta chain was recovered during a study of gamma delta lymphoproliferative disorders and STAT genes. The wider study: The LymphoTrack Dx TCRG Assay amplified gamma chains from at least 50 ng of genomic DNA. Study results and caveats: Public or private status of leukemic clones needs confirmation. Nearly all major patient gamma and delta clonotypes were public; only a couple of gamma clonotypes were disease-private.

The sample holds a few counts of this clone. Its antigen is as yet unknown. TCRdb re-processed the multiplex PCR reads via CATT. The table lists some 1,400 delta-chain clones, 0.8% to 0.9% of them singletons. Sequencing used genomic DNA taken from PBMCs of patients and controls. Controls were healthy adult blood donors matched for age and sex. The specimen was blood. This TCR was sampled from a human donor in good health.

CDR3 DNA: TGCGCCCGCCTAGAGGCAGACACCGATAAACTCATCTTT. This gives the protein CARLEADTDKLIF. No V gene was called here, but the J gene is TRDJ1. The CDR3 runs to 13 residues.